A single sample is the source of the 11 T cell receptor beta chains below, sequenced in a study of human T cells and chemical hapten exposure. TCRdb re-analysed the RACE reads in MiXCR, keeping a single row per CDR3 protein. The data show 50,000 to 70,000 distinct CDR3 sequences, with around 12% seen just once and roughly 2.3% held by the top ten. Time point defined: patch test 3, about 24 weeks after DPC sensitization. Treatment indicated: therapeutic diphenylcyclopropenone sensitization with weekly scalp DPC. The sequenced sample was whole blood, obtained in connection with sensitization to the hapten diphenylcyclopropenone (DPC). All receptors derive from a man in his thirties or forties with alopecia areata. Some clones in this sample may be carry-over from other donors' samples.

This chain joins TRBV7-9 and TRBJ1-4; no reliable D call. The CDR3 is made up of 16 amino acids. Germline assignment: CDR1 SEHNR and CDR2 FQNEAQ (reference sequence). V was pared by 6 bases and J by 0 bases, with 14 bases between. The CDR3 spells CASRLSLQTTNEKLFF. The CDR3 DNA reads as TGTGCCAGCAGATTAAGCCTCCAGACAACTAATGAAAAACTGTTTTTT.

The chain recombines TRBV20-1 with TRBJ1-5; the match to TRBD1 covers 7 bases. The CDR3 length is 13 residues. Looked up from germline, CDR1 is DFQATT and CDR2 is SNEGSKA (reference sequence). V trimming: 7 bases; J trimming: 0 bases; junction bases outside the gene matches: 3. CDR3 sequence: CSGTGVSNQPQHF. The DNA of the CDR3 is TGCAGTGGCACAGGGGTTAGCAATCAGCCCCAGCATTTT.

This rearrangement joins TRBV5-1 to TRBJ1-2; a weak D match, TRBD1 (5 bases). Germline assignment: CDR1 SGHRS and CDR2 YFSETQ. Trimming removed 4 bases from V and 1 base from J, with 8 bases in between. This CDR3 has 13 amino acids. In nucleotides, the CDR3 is TGCGCCAGCAGCCCCAGGGTTAACTATGGCTACACCTTC. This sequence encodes CASSPRVNYGYTF.

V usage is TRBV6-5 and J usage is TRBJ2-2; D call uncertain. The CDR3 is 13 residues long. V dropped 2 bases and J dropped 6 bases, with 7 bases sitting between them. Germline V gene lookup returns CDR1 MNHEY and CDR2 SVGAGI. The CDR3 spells CASSYRASGELFF. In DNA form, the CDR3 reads TGTGCCAGCAGTTACCGGGCTTCCGGGGAGCTGTTTTTT.

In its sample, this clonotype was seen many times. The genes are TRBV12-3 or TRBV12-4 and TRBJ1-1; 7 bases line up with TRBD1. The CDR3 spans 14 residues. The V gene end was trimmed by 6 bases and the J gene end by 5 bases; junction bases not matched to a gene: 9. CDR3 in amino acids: CASRNDRAGTEAFF. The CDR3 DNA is TGTGCCAGCAGAAATGACAGGGCGGGTACTGAAGCTTTCTTT.

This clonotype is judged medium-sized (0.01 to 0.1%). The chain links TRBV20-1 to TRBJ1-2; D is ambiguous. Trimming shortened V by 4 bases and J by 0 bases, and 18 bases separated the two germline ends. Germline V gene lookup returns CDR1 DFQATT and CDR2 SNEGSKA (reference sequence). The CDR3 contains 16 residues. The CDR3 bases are TGCAGTGCTATTCCGGGCCTCTCCTTACCTAACTATGGCTACACCTTC. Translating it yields CSAIPGLSLPNYGYTF.

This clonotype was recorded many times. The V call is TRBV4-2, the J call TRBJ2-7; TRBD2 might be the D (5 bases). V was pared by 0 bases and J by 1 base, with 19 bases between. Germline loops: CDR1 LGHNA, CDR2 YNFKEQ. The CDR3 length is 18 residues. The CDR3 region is CASSQEDATAAYSYEQYF. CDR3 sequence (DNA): TGTGCCAGCAGCCAAGAAGACGCCACAGCGGCATATTCCTACGAGCAGTACTTC.

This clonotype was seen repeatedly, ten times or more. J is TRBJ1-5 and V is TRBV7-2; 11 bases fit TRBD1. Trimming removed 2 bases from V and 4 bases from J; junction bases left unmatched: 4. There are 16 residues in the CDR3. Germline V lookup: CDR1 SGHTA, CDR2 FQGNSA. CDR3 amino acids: CASSLMGTGGNQPQHF. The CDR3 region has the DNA TGTGCCAGCAGCTTAATGGGGACAGGGGGAAATCAGCCCCAGCATTTT. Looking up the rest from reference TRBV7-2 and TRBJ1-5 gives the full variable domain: GAGVSQSPSNKVTEKGKDVELRCDPISGHTALYWYRQSLGQGLEFLIYFQGNSAPDKSGLPSDRFSAERTGGSVSTLTIQRTQQEDSAVYLCASSLMGTGGNQPQHFGDGTRLSIL.

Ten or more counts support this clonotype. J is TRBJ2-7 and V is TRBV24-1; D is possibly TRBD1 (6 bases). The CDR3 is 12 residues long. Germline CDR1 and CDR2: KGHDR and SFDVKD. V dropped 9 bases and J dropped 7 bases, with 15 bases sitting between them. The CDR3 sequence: CATSLRGREQYF. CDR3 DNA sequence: TGTGCCACCTCTCTCAGGGGAAGGGAGCAGTACTTC.

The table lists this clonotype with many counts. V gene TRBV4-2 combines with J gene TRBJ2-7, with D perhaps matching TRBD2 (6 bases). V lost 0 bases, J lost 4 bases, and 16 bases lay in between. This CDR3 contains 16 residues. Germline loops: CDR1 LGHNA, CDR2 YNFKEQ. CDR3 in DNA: TGTGCCAGCAGCCAAGATTACGGATGGGACTCTTACGAGCAGTACTTC. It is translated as CASSQDYGWDSYEQYF.

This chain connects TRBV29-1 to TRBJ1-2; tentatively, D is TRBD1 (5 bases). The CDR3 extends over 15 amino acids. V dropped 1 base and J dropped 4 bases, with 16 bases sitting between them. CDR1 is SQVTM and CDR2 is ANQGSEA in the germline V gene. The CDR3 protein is CSVEVSPAGFYGYTF. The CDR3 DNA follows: TGCAGCGTTGAAGTTAGCCCCGCAGGGTTCTATGGCTACACCTTC.